This T cell receptor (beta chain) was recorded in a study of blood T cells in healthy people across ages. A second about 6 to 12 cycle PCR used barcoded and J-beta primers. TCRdb redid the calling of the 5' RACE reads with MiXCR, one entry per CDR3 protein. The sample shows around 2 million distinct CDR3 sequences, 30% to 40% of them seen only once. CDR3 size: 17 residues. CDR1 and CDR2 from the germline V gene are KGHDR and SFDVKD. Between the trimmed V and J ends, which lost 5 bases and 6 bases, there was a span of 19 bases. This clonotype was obtained from a human donor in good health. V and J are TRBV24-1 and TRBJ1-6; unclear D gene. The sample was blood. The CDR3 bases are TGTGCCACCAGTGTTACGGTGTACGAAGGGTTTAATTCACCCCTCCACTTT. As protein: CATSVTVYEGFNSPLHF.